One sample yielded the 22 T cell receptor beta chains listed below, sequenced in a study of blood T cell repertoires in COVID-19. Sequencing used immunoSEQ multiplex PCR; TCRdb keeps in-frame clones, though not all of them. The profile covers 90,000 to 130,000 clones, with less than 75% appearing a single time and 1.8% taken by the ten largest. What was sequenced was peripheral blood. These receptors were collected from a woman between 35 and 50 years old with acute or convalescent COVID-19.

This clone was observed a single time. This chain connects TRBV25-1 to TRBJ1-4, with D maybe TRBD1 (5 bases). V was shortened by 0 bases and J by 0 bases, with 14 bases between the two germline ends. The CDR3 sequence is 18 residues long. Germline values: CDR1 MGHDK, CDR2 SYGVNS. CDR3 loop: CASSEYGGRAATNEKLFF. The CDR3 bases are TGTGCCAGCAGTGAATACGGGGGGAGGGCTGCAACTAATGAAAAACTGTTTTTT.

The rearrangement links TRBV28 to TRBJ2-3; 7 bases are a match to TRBD1. The ends lost 10 bases at V and 1 base at J; junction bases unmatched: 11. The CDR3 runs to 15 residues. Germline V CDR1 and CDR2: MDHEN, SYDVKM. The CDR3 sequence is CATGLATGGTDTQYF. The CDR3 nucleotides are TGTGCCACCGGCCTCGCAACAGGGGGCACAGATACGCAGTATTTT. The full variable domain, completed using reference TRBV28 and TRBJ2-3, is DVKVTQSSRYLVKRTGEKVFLECVQDMDHENMFWYRQDPGLGLRLIYFSYDVKMKEKGDIPEGYSVSREKKERFSLILESASTNQTSMYLCATGLATGGTDTQYFGPGTRLTVL.

In its sample, this clone was seen a few times. The same CDR3 can be traced to other DNA sequences in this sample. This chain connects TRBV5-1 to TRBJ1-2, with 7 nucleotides matching TRBD1. The germline CDR1 and CDR2 sequences are SGHRS and YFSETQ. The CDR3 spans 14 residues. V gave up 0 bases and J gave up 4 bases; unmatched junction bases: 3. This CDR3 is CASSLEGASYGYTF. The CDR3 nucleotides are TGCGCCAGCAGCTTGGAGGGGGCGAGCTATGGCTACACCTTC.

This clone occurred a few times. The rearrangement joins TRBV11-3 to TRBJ2-7; 8 nucleotides match TRBD1. This CDR3 has 13 amino acids. Germline assignment: CDR1 SGHNT and CDR2 YENEEA. V trimming: 11 bases; J trimming: 4 bases; junction bases outside the gene matches: 10. Here the CDR3 reads CASHSDRVYEQYF. The CDR3 DNA is TGTGCCTCCCACTCGGACAGGGTGTACGAGCAGTACTTC.

J is TRBJ1-5 and V is TRBV27; D is unclear. CDR1 is MNHEY, CDR2 SMNVEV, per germline (reference sequence). This CDR3 has 16 residues. V was shortened by 2 bases and J by 2 bases, with 13 bases between the two germline ends. The CDR3 nucleotides are TGTGCCAGCAGTTTAAACGGTTTCGTAGGCAATCAGCCCCAGCATTTT. Translating it yields CASSLNGFVGNQPQHF.

The J gene is TRBJ1-2, the V gene TRBV28; D might be TRBD1 (5 bases). The CDR3 has 16 residues. The germline V and J ends were trimmed by 7 bases and 4 bases, with 22 bases remaining between them. Germline loops: CDR1 MDHEN, CDR2 SYDVKM. The CDR3 loop is CASTSASWGEGYGYTF. In DNA form, the CDR3 reads TGTGCCAGCACCTCGGCCTCCTGGGGGGAGGGCTATGGCTACACCTTC.

The V gene is TRBV5-1, the J gene TRBJ1-1, with a possible D match to TRBD1 (6 bases). This CDR3 spans 15 amino acids. Germline CDR1 and CDR2: SGHRS and YFSETQ. V lost 4 bases, J lost 0 bases, and 13 bases lay in between. The CDR3 DNA sequence: TGCGCCAGCAGCCAACAACAGGGTGTGAACACTGAAGCTTTCTTT. This gives the protein CASSQQQGVNTEAFF.

This clone was seen just once. J is TRBJ2-1 and V is TRBV27; perhaps TRBD2 as D (6 bases). Germline CDR1 reads MNHEY; CDR2 reads SMNVEV (reference sequence). Trimming cost V 6 bases and J 8 bases, with 17 bases left between them. This CDR3 region has 14 residues. This CDR3 reads CASSLTGTWDEQFF. The CDR3 region has the DNA TGTGCCAGCAGCCTTACCGGGACTTGGGATGAGCAGTTCTTC.

The genes are TRBV9 and TRBJ2-1, with 7 bases that match TRBD1. J lost 5 bases, V lost 0 bases, and 2 bases had no gene match. The CDR3 sequence is 14 residues long. Germline V lookup: CDR1 SGDLS, CDR2 YYNGEE. CDR3 sequence: CASSVVGGHNEQFF. The CDR3 DNA follows: TGTGCCAGCAGCGTAGTAGGGGGCCACAATGAGCAGTTCTTC.

DNA for the CDR3: TGTGCCAGCAGTCCCCGTAGGGAGGGCTACACCTTC. This gives the protein CASSPRREGYTF. The chain employs TRBV6-5 and TRBJ1-2, with D unresolved. The CDR3 sequence is 12 residues long. The germline V and J ends were trimmed by 5 bases and 8 bases, with 12 bases remaining between them. Germline CDR1 reads MNHEY; CDR2 reads SVGAGI.

The chain recombines TRBV29-1 with TRBJ2-6; D gene ambiguous. V was trimmed by 6 bases and J by 0 bases, leaving 12 bases between them. The CDR3 has 15 amino acids. Germline V CDR1 and CDR2: SQVTM, ANQGSEA. The CDR3 loop reads CSVPDPISGANVLTF. The CDR3 DNA sequence: TGCAGCGTGCCAGATCCAATCTCTGGGGCCAACGTCCTGACTTTC.

This chain uses TRBV11-2 with TRBJ2-7, with 8 bases aligning to TRBD1. CDR1 and CDR2 (germline): SGHAT, FQNNGV. The V and J ends lost 3 bases and 7 bases, in that order; junction bases with no gene match: 11. The CDR3 consists of 15 residues. This chain's CDR3 is CASSFSGQGSEEQYF. The CDR3 DNA sequence: TGTGCCAGCAGCTTTTCCGGACAGGGCTCAGAAGAGCAGTACTTC.

This clone was seen more than once but under ten times. The chain is built from TRBV28 and TRBJ2-5; 8 bases fit TRBD2. With V trimmed by 5 bases and J by 5 bases, 7 bases remained unmatched. Germline CDR1 is MDHEN and CDR2 is SYDVKM. CDR3 length: 14 amino acids. The CDR3 loop reads CASSKSGGSETQYF. DNA of the CDR3: TGTGCCAGCAGTAAGAGCGGGGGCTCGGAGACCCAGTACTTC. Variable domain in full (rest from reference TRBV28 and TRBJ2-5): DVKVTQSSRYLVKRTGEKVFLECVQDMDHENMFWYRQDPGLGLRLIYFSYDVKMKEKGDIPEGYSVSREKKERFSLILESASTNQTSMYLCASSKSGGSETQYFGPGTRLLVL.

The V gene is TRBV24-1, the J gene TRBJ1-2; 10 nucleotides agree with TRBD1. The CDR3 runs 14 residues. V lost 4 bases and J lost 5; bases outside the gene matches: 3. CDR1 and CDR2 from the germline V gene are KGHDR and SFDVKD. The CDR3 bases are TGTGCCACCAGTGACCCGGGACAGGGGTATGGCTACACCTTC. Translated, it gives CATSDPGQGYGYTF.

The chain recombines TRBV2 with TRBJ2-5, with TRBD1 matching 7 bases. Germline V gene lookup returns CDR1 SNHLY and CDR2 FYNNEI. With V trimmed by 8 bases and J by 2 bases, 5 bases remained unmatched. CDR3 size: 13 residues. The CDR3 reads CASSGTAQETQYF. The CDR3 region has the DNA TGTGCCAGCTCCGGGACAGCACAAGAGACCCAGTACTTC.

This clone was recorded once. This chain uses TRBV28 with TRBJ2-7; D not certain. The CDR3 totals 13 residues. Germline V gene data show CDR1 as MDHEN and CDR2 as SYDVKM. V was shortened by 5 bases and J by 7 bases, with 15 bases between the two germline ends. The DNA of the CDR3 is TGTGCCAGCAGTCTTAACTCCTTGAGGGAGCAGTACTTC. Its protein product is CASSLNSLREQYF. The entire variable domain, with the rest obtained from reference TRBV28 and TRBJ2-7, is as follows: DVKVTQSSRYLVKRTGEKVFLECVQDMDHENMFWYRQDPGLGLRLIYFSYDVKMKEKGDIPEGYSVSREKKERFSLILESASTNQTSMYLCASSLNSLREQYFGPGTRLTVT.

The chain links TRBV30 to TRBJ1-1; D is uncertain. The V and J ends lost 0 bases and 1 base respectively, with 12 bases between them. This CDR3 contains 15 residues. Germline loops: CDR1 GTSNPN, CDR2 SVGIG (reference sequence). The CDR3 loop is CAWSVRRGGNTEAFF. The CDR3 DNA follows: TGTGCCTGGAGTGTACGTCGGGGAGGGAACACTGAAGCTTTCTTT.

The chain is built from TRBV2 and TRBJ1-5, with a weak D call TRBD1 (6 bases). The CDR3 loop spans 15 amino acids. The V gene lost 3 bases and the J gene lost 4 bases, with 13 bases spanning the gap. Germline V gene sequence: CDR1 SNHLY, CDR2 FYNNEI. The CDR3: CASSDGRGRNQPQHF. CDR3 DNA sequence: TGTGCCAGCAGTGATGGCAGGGGTCGGAATCAGCCCCAGCATTTT.

V and J are TRBV7-2 and TRBJ2-3, with 7 bases lining up with TRBD2. Germline values: CDR1 SGHTA, CDR2 FQGNSA. This CDR3 has 16 amino acids. V gave up 2 bases and J gave up 0 bases; unmatched junction bases: 5. The CDR3 DNA is TGTGCCAGCAGCTTATTCAGCGGGGCCAGCACAGATACGCAGTATTTT. Residues: CASSLFSGASTDTQYF.

The rearrangement uses TRBV11-2 and TRBJ2-7, with 14 bases aligning to TRBD2. The V gene end was trimmed by 5 bases and the J gene end by 9 bases; junction bases not matched to a gene: 15. Germline CDR1 and CDR2: SGHAT and FQNNGV. The CDR3 totals 17 residues. Here the CDR3 reads CASSRTSGGTPPSRQYF. Written as DNA, the CDR3 is TGTGCCAGCAGCCGGACTAGCGGGGGGACCCCACCCAGCAGGCAGTACTTC.

The genes are TRBV28 and TRBJ2-2; D perhaps matches TRBD1 (6 bases). Germline V gene data show CDR1 as MDHEN and CDR2 as SYDVKM. Deletions cut 7 bases from V and 1 base from J, with 10 bases between. CDR3 length: 14 residues. DNA for the CDR3: TGTGCCAGCAAGGGACATATGAACACCGGGGAGCTGTTTTTT. It specifies CASKGHMNTGELFF.

The chain has TRBV10-3 and TRBJ2-1; tentative D call: TRBD1 (6 bases). V was cut by 7 bases and J by 6 bases, with 13 bases left in between. Germline CDR1 is ENHRY and CDR2 is SYGVKD. The CDR3 totals 13 residues. The CDR3 nucleotides read TGTGCCATCACGAAACAGGGTTCCAATGAGCAGTTCTTC. Translated: CAITKQGSNEQFF.